These T cell receptor beta chains were read from a single sample in a study of Ad26.COV2.S vaccination and SARS-CoV-2 variants. TCRdb's table, derived via immunoSEQ multiplex PCR, lists solely in-frame clones and lacks some. The sample contains about 440,000 clones, about 90% of which appear only once. Sequences were derived from peripheral blood, sampled in a trial of Ad26.COV2.S vaccine versus placebo. Source of these receptors: a person between 18 and 60 years old who received the Ad26.COV2.S COVID-19 vaccine or a placebo. Both conserved end residues are part of each CDR3. A D gene is named only where the DNA matches it firmly. Size tells how often a clone was seen (once, few, many) or the class of an expanded clone, and some rows leave it out.

>TRBJ2-1|.|TRBD2|TRBV20-1
CSASWGLAADNEQFF
TGCAGTGCTAGTTGGGGACTAGCGGCTGACAATGAGCAGTTCTTC
>TRBJ2-7|.|TRBD2|TRBV27
CASRGLAGGYEQYF
TGTGCCAGCAGGGGACTAGCGGGAGGGTACGAGCAGTACTTC
>TRBJ1-2|.|TRBD1|TRBV5-6
CASSRMGQGNYGYTF
TGTGCCAGCAGCCGGATGGGACAGGGCAACTATGGCTACACCTTC
>TRBJ2-7|.|.|TRBV9
CASSVGVTDSYEQYF
TGTGCCAGCAGCGTAGGCGTAACAGACTCCTACGAGCAGTACTTC
>TRBJ2-2|once|.|TRBV5-4
CASSIDSRPPGELFF
TGTGCCAGCAGCATAGATAGCCGCCCCCCCGGGGAGCTGTTTTTT
>TRBJ2-1|few|.|TRBV4-2
CASSPGQLAQQFF
TGTGCCAGCAGCCCCGGCCAACTAGCACAGCAGTTCTTC
>TRBJ2-7|.|TRBD1|TRBV28
CASSLLPGQGSYEQYF
TGTGCCAGCAGTCTCTTACCGGGACAGGGATCCTACGAGCAGTACTTC
>TRBJ2-7|.|.|TRBV11-2
CASSYLGYEQYF
TGTGCCAGCAGCTACCTGGGTTACGAGCAGTACTTC
>TRBJ2-3|.|.|TRBV3-1/TRBV3-2
CASSQGADPTDTQYF
TGTGCCAGCAGCCAAGGGGCAGACCCCACAGATACGCAGTATTTT
>TRBJ2-1|.|.|TRBV14
CASSHHGPFRQFF
TGTGCCAGCAGCCATCATGGACCTTTCCGGCAGTTCTTC
>TRBJ1-1|.|.|TRBV24-1
CATSEGRQAFF
TGTGCCACCAGTGAGGGCAGGCAAGCTTTCTTT
>TRBJ2-3|.|TRBD1|TRBV5-1
CASSSGTGGDTQYF
TGCGCCAGCAGCTCCGGGACAGGCGGAGATACGCAGTATTTT
>TRBJ2-3|once|TRBD2|TRBV7-3
CASSLFGTSDTQYF
TGTGCCAGCAGCTTATTTGGGACTAGTGATACGCAGTATTTT
>TRBJ2-5|.|.|TRBV5-1
CASSPKLGVSAVQTQYF
TGCGCCAGCAGCCCCAAGTTGGGGGTGAGTGCTGTTCAGACCCAGTACTTC
>TRBJ2-3|.|.|TRBV10-3
CAINERGSSSDTQYF
TGTGCCATCAATGAGAGGGGGTCTTCTTCAGATACGCAGTATTTT
>TRBJ1-2|.|TRBD1|TRBV7-2
CASSFTGGDYGYTF
TGTGCCAGCAGCTTTACAGGGGGCGACTATGGCTACACCTTC
>TRBJ2-5|.|.|TRBV7-2
CASSLGTRETQYF
TGTGCCAGCAGCTTAGGGACACGAGAGACCCAGTACTTC
>TRBJ2-1|.|.|TRBV18
CASSPPGQGYNEQFF
TGTGCCAGCTCACCACCGGGTCAGGGCTACAATGAGCAGTTCTTC
>TRBJ2-7|once|.|TRBV11-2
CASSLAGPGGYEQYF
TGTGCCAGCAGCTTGGCCGGTCCCGGGGGATACGAGCAGTACTTC
>TRBJ1-1|once|.|TRBV7-3
CASSLSSVAAEAFF
TGTGCCAGCAGCTTAAGCAGTGTGGCCGCTGAAGCTTTCTTT
>TRBJ2-6|.|TRBD1|TRBV18
CASSGSTGGAGANVLTF
TGTGCCAGCTCAGGAAGCACAGGGGGCGCTGGGGCCAACGTCCTGACTTTC
>TRBJ2-7|.|.|TRBV28
CASSLMRPEWDEQYF
TGTGCCAGCAGTTTAATGAGACCCGAATGGGACGAGCAGTACTTC
>TRBJ2-2|.|TRBD1|TRBV28
CASSLPLSQGNGELFF
TGTGCCAGCAGTTTGCCCTTATCACAGGGGAACGGGGAGCTGTTTTTT
>TRBJ1-2|.|.|TRBV29-1
CSVEEGPAHVTF
TGCAGCGTTGAAGAGGGACCCGCTCATGTAACCTTC
>TRBJ2-1|once|.|TRBV3-1/TRBV3-2
CASSHPAGRYNEQFF
TGTGCCAGCAGCCATCCGGCGGGTAGGTACAATGAGCAGTTCTTC
>TRBJ2-3|few|.|TRBV19
CASSDGSTDTQYF
TGTGCCAGTAGTGACGGGAGCACAGATACGCAGTATTTT
>TRBJ2-7|.|TRBD2|TRBV6-2/TRBV6-3
CASSYSRGDAGVPYEQYF
TGTGCCAGCAGTTACTCAAGGGGCGACGCGGGGGTCCCCTACGAGCAGTACTTC
>TRBJ1-2|.|.|TRBV28
CASSLFSGNGYTF
TGTGCCAGCAGTTTATTCTCAGGGAATGGCTACACCTTC
>TRBJ1-1|.|.|TRBV29-1
CSVELWVRTEAFF
TGCAGCGTTGAACTGTGGGTCCGGACTGAAGCTTTCTTT
>TRBJ2-2|.|TRBD1|TRBV5-1
CASSPLGTGETGELFF
TGCGCCAGCAGCCCATTAGGGACAGGGGAAACCGGGGAGCTGTTTTTT
>TRBJ2-7|.|.|TRBV13
CASSLGPAGSSYEQYF
TGTGCCAGCAGCTTAGGCCCGGCTGGGAGCTCCTACGAGCAGTACTTC
>TRBJ2-2|.|.|TRBV6-5
CASKSSLNTGELFF
TGTGCCAGCAAAAGCAGCCTGAACACCGGGGAGCTGTTTTTT
>TRBJ2-5|.|TRBD2|TRBV27
CASSLWGLAGKETQYF
TGTGCCAGCAGTTTATGGGGACTAGCGGGAAAAGAGACCCAGTACTTC
>TRBJ2-1|.|.|TRBV7-2
CASSLVVYNEQFF
TGTGCCAGCAGCTTAGTCGTCTACAATGAGCAGTTCTTC
>TRBJ2-7|.|TRBD1|TRBV6-1
CASSEAADREREQYF
TGTGCCAGCAGTGAAGCGGCCGACAGGGAGCGGGAGCAGTACTTC
>TRBJ2-2|.|TRBD1|TRBV10-3
CAISMTTGANTGELFF
TGTGCCATCAGCATGACAACAGGGGCGAACACCGGGGAGCTGTTTTTT
>TRBJ2-2|.|TRBD1|TRBV5-5
CASRSGTGGTGELFF
TGTGCCAGCAGGTCCGGGACAGGGGGCACCGGGGAGCTGTTTTTT
>TRBJ2-7|.|.|TRBV6-2/TRBV6-3
CASSYYPTNEQYF
TGTGCCAGCAGTTACTATCCCACGAACGAGCAGTACTTC
>TRBJ1-2|.|.|TRBV2
CASSEEAGGYTF
TGTGCCAGCAGTGAGGAGGCGGGCGGCTACACCTTC
>TRBJ2-3|once|TRBD2|TRBV9
CASSSRLADHTDTQYF
TGTGCCAGCAGCTCCAGACTAGCGGATCACACAGATACGCAGTATTTT
>TRBJ2-7|.|TRBD2|TRBV4-3
CTSSQGLLAGGSYEQYF
TGCACCAGCAGCCAAGGACTCCTAGCGGGAGGGTCCTACGAGCAGTACTTC
>TRBJ1-5|.|.|TRBV6-2/TRBV6-3
CASSRPGSTRQPQHF
TGTGCCAGCAGCCGACCCGGGTCCACGAGGCAGCCCCAGCATTTT
>TRBJ2-2|.|.|TRBV5-1
CASSLVDGELFF
TGCGCCAGCAGCTTGGTGGACGGGGAGCTGTTTTTT
>TRBJ2-1|.|TRBD2|TRBV14
CASSQRRELYNEQFF
TGTGCCAGCAGCCAAAGGCGGGAGTTGTACAATGAGCAGTTCTTC
>TRBJ2-5|.|TRBD1|TRBV9
CASSPRQGWQETQYF
TGTGCCAGCAGCCCGCGACAGGGTTGGCAAGAGACCCAGTACTTC
>TRBJ2-1|.|.|TRBV28
CASSLRVANYNEQFF
TGTGCCAGCAGTTTAAGGGTAGCGAATTACAATGAGCAGTTCTTC
>TRBJ2-1|.|.|TRBV28
CASSLGSTGETHNEQFF
TGTGCCAGCAGTTTGGGTAGTACGGGGGAGACCCACAATGAGCAGTTCTTC
>TRBJ1-4|once|.|TRBV19
CASSIFAGDNEKLFF
TGTGCCAGTAGTATCTTCGCAGGCGATAATGAAAAACTGTTTTTT
>TRBJ2-1|.|.|TRBV10-1
CASGSSSYNEQFF
TGCGCCAGCGGTTCTAGCTCCTACAATGAGCAGTTCTTC
>TRBJ2-7|.|.|TRBV11-2
CASSFRPQTGSRGYEQYF
TGTGCCAGCAGCTTTCGCCCCCAAACAGGGTCGAGGGGCTACGAGCAGTACTTC